The 3 T cell receptor beta chains reported below all come from one sample, sequenced in a study of CD8 T cells in Susac syndrome (dated by TCRdb to about 2019). Receptor libraries were prepared by the immunoSEQ multiplex PCR assay. RNA was extracted using the RNeasy kit, and roughly 0.5 to 1 ug of the RNA was reverse transcribed with random hexamers. Starting from the raw public reads, TCRdb applied fastp trimming at Q25, assembled clones with MiXCR and retained in-frame beta chains. Each CDR3 protein gets just one entry, which takes the most common genes and DNA from the rows behind it. This sample gives about 140,000 distinct CDR3 sequences in total; 90% to 95% of them show up just once. Together, the top ten hold about 0.26% of the sample. Sequencing input: CD8+ T cells from PBMCs. All receptors derive from a human donor in good health.

This clonotype appeared a single time. V and J are TRBV27 and TRBJ2-3; 13 nucleotides match TRBD2. This CDR3 comprises 16 residues. V dropped 4 bases and J dropped 6; count of bases not matched to a gene: 7. CDR1 MNHEY and CDR2 SMNVEV come from the germline V gene (reference sequence). The CDR3, as DNA: TGTGCCAGCAGTTCCCCGGGACTAGCGGGGAGCGATACGCAGTATTTT. Its translation: CASSSPGLAGSDTQYF.

This chain connects TRBV27 to TRBJ1-4, with D perhaps TRBD1 (5 bases). From germline, CDR1 is MNHEY and CDR2 SMNVEV (reference sequence). This CDR3 spans 15 amino acids. Trimming removed 2 bases from V and 8 bases from J, with 15 bases in between. This chain's CDR3 is CASSLIGTSKEKLFF. Written as DNA, the CDR3 is TGTGCCAGCAGTTTAATCGGGACGTCGAAGGAAAAACTGTTTTTT.

The chain has TRBV4-2 and TRBJ1-3, with D unresolved. The CDR3 spans 15 residues. The V and J ends lost 0 bases and 0 bases respectively, with 6 bases between them. Per germline, CDR1 LGHNA and CDR2 YNFKEQ. The CDR3 loop reads CASSQDPGSGNTIYF. For the CDR3, the DNA is TGTGCCAGCAGCCAAGATCCCGGCTCTGGAAACACCATATATTTT.